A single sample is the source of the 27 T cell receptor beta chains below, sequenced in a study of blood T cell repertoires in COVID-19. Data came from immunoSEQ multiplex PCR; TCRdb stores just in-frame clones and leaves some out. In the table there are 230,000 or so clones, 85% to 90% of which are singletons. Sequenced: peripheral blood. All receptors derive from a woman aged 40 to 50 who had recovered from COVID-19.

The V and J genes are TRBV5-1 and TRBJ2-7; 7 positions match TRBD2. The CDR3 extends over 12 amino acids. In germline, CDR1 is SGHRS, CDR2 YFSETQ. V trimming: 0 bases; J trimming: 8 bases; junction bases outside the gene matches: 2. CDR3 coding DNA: TGCGCCAGCAGCTTGGAGCGGGAAAAGCAGTACGTC. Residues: CASSLEREKQYV.

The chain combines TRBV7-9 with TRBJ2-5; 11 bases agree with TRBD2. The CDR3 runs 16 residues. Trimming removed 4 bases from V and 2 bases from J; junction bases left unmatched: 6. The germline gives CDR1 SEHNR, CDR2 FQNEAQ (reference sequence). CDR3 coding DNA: TGTGCCAGCAGCTCGTTACTAGCGGGGGAACAAGAGACCCAGTACTTC. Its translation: CASSSLLAGEQETQYF.

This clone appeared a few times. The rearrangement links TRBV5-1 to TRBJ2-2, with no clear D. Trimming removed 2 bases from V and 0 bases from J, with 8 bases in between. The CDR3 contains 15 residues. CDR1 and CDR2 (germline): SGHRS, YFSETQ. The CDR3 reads CASSLVVANTGELFF. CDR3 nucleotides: TGCGCCAGCAGCTTAGTAGTAGCGAACACCGGGGAGCTGTTTTTT.

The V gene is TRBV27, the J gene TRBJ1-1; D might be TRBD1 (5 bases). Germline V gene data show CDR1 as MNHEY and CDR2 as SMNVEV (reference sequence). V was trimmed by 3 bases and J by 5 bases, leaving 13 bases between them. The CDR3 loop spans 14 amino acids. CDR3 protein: CASSFSGGETEAFF. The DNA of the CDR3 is TGTGCCAGCAGTTTTAGCGGGGGAGAGACTGAAGCTTTCTTT.

The CDR3 DNA sequence: TGTGCCAGCAGGACGGACAGGAATGAGCAGTTCTTC. Translated: CASRTDRNEQFF. The chain has TRBV2 and TRBJ2-1; 7 bases line up with TRBD1. J gave up 7 bases and V 6 bases, and 3 bases lay outside the gene matches. The CDR3 has 12 residues. CDR1 SNHLY and CDR2 FYNNEI come from the germline V gene.

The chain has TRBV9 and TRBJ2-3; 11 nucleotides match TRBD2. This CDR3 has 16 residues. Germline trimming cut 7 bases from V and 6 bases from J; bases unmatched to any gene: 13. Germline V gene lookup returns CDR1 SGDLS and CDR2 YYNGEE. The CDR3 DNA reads TGTGCCAGCGGGGAACTAGCGGGGGCCACCTGGGATACGCAGTATTTT. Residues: CASGELAGATWDTQYF.

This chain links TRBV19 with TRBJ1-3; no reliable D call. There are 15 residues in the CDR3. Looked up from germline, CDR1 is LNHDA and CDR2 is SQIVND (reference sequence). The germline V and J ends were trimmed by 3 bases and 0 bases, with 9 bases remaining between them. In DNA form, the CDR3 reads TGTGCCAGTAGTATTGGCCAGATCTCTGGAAACACCATATATTTT. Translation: CASSIGQISGNTIYF. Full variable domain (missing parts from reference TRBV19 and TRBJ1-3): DGGITQSPKYLFRKEGQNVTLSCEQNLNHDAMYWYRQDPGQGLRLIYYSQIVNDFQKGDIAEGYSVSREKKESFPLTVTSAQKNPTAFYLCASSIGQISGNTIYFGEGSWLTVV.

The CDR3 spells CASSTRLAGYEQYF. The CDR3 DNA is TGTGCCAGTAGCACCCGGCTAGCGGGCTACGAGCAGTACTTC. This chain joins TRBV19 and TRBJ2-7; 8 bases are shared with TRBD2. This CDR3 region has 14 residues. Per germline, CDR1 LNHDA and CDR2 SQIVND (reference sequence). V was clipped by 6 bases and J by 3 bases; unmatched bases: 7.

The CDR3 region is CASSDSGLGTGELFF. The CDR3 bases are TGTGCCAGCAGTGATTCGGGTCTTGGAACCGGGGAGCTGTTTTTT. This chain joins TRBV2 and TRBJ2-2; D call uncertain. V lost 3 bases, J lost 5 bases, and 13 bases lay in between. The germline CDR1 and CDR2 sequences are SNHLY and FYNNEI. The CDR3 covers 15 residues.

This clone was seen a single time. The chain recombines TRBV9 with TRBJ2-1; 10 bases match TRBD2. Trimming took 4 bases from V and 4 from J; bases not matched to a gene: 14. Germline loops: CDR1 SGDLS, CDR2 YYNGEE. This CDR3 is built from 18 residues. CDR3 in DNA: TGTGCCAGCAGCCCGAGCGGTCTAGCGGGAGCGCATTACAATGAGCAGTTCTTC. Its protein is CASSPSGLAGAHYNEQFF.

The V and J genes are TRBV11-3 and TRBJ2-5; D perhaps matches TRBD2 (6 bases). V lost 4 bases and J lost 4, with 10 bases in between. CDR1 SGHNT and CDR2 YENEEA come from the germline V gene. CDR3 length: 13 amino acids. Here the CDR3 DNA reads TGTGCCAGCAGCTACCGGGACTCAGAGACCCAGTACTTC. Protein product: CASSYRDSETQYF. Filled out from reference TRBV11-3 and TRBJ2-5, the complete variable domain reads EAGVVQSPRYKIIEKKQPVAFWCNPISGHNTLYWYLQNLGQGPELLIRYENEEAVDDSQLPKDRFSAERLKGVDSTLKIQPAELGDSAVYLCASSYRDSETQYFGPGTRLLVL.

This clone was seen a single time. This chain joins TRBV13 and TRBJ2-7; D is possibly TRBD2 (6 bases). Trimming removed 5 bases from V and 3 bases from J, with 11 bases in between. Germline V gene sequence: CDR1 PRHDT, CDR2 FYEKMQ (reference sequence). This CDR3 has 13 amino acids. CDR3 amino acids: CASSPGLIYEQYF. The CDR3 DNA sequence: TGTGCCAGCAGCCCTGGACTAATCTACGAGCAGTACTTC.

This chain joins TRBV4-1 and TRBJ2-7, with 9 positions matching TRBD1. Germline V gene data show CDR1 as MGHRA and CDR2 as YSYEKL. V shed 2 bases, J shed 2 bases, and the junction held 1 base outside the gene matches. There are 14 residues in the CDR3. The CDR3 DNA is TGCGCCAGCAGCCAACGACAGGGGGCCTACGAGCAGTACTTC. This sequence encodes CASSQRQGAYEQYF.

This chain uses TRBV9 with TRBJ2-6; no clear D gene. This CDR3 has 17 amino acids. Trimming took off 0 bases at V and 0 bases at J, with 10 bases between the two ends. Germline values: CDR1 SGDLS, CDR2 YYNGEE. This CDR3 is CASSVEPNFSGANVLTF. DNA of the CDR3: TGTGCCAGCAGCGTAGAACCTAATTTCTCTGGGGCCAACGTCCTGACTTTC.

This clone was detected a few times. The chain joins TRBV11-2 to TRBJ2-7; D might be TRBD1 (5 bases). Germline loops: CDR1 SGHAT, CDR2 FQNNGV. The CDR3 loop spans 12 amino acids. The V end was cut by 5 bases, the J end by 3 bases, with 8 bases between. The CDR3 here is CASSPQGYEQYF. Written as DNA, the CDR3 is TGTGCCAGCAGCCCTCAGGGCTACGAGCAGTACTTC.

DNA of the CDR3: TGTGCCAGTAGAGATAGACAGGGTGTGGATGGCTACACCTTC. Its protein is CASRDRQGVDGYTF. The chain uses TRBV19 and TRBJ1-2; 7 bases fit TRBD1. V was pared by 6 bases and J by 6 bases, with 10 bases of the junction left unmatched. From germline, CDR1 is LNHDA and CDR2 SQIVND (reference sequence). The CDR3 contains 14 residues.

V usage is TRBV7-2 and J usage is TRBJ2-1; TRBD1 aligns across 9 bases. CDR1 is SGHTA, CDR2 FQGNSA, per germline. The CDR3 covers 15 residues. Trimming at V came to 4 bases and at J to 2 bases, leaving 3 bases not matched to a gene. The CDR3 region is CASSSDRGAYNEQFF. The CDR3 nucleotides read TGTGCCAGCAGCTCCGACAGGGGGGCCTACAATGAGCAGTTCTTC.

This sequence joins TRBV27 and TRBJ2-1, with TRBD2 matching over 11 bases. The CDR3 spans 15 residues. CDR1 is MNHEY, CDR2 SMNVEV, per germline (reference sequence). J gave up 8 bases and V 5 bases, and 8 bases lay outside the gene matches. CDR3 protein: CASSQTSGSRDEQFF. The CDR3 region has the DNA TGTGCCAGCAGTCAAACTAGCGGGAGTAGAGATGAGCAGTTCTTC.

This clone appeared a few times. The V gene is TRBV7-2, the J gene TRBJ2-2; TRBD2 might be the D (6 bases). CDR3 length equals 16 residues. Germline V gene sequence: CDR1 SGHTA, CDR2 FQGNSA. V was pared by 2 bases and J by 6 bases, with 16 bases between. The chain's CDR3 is CASSLNLGPGAGELFF. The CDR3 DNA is TGTGCCAGCAGCTTAAATCTGGGACCGGGGGCCGGGGAGCTGTTTTTT.

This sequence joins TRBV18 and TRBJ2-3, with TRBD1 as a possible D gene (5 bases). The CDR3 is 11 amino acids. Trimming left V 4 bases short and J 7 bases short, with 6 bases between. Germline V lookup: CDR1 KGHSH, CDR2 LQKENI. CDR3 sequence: CASSQGNTQYF. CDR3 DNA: TGTGCCAGCTCACAGGGGAATACGCAGTATTTT.

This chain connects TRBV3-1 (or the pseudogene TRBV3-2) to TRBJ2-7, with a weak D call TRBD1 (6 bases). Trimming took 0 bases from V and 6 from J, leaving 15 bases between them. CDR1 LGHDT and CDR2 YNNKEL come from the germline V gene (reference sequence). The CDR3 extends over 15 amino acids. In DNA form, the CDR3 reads TGTGCCAGCAGCCAAGATGGTGGGGGCGTTGTCGAGCAGTACTTC. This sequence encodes CASSQDGGGVVEQYF.

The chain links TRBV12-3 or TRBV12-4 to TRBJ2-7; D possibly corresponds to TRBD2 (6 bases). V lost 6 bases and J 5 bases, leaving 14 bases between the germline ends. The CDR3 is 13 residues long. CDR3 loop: CASRLSGSDEQYV. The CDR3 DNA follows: TGTGCCAGCAGGTTGTCCGGGAGCGACGAGCAGTACGTC.

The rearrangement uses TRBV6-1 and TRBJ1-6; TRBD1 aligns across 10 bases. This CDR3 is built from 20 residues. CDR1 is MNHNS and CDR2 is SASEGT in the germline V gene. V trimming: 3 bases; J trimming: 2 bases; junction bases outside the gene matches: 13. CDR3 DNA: TGTGCCAGCAGTGATACAAAAGGGACAGGGGATTCCACCTATAATTCACCCCTCCACTTT. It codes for CASSDTKGTGDSTYNSPLHF.

This CDR3 reads CASSLGGGRNEQYF. DNA of the CDR3: TGCGCCAGCAGCTTGGGGGGAGGGCGGAACGAGCAGTACTTC. This chain uses TRBV5-1 with TRBJ2-7, with 7 bases matching TRBD2. The CDR3 extends over 14 amino acids. The germline gives CDR1 SGHRS, CDR2 YFSETQ. Trimming removed 0 bases from V and 5 bases from J; junction bases left unmatched: 5.

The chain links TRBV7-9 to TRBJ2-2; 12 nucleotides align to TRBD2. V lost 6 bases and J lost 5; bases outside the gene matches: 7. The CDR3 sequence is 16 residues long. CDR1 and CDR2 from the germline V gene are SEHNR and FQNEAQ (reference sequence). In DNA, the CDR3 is TGTGCCAGCAGGACTAGCGGGGGATCAATTACCGGGGAGCTGTTTTTT. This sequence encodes CASRTSGGSITGELFF.

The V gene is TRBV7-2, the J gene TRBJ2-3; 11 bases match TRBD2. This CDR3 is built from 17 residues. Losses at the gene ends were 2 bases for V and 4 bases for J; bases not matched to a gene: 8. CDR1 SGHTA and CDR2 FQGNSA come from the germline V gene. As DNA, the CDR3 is TGTGCCAGCAGCTTAAGACTAGCGGGGTATCCGGCAGATACGCAGTATTTT. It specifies CASSLRLAGYPADTQYF. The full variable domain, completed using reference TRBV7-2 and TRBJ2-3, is GAGVSQSPSNKVTEKGKDVELRCDPISGHTALYWYRQSLGQGLEFLIYFQGNSAPDKSGLPSDRFSAERTGGSVSTLTIQRTQQEDSAVYLCASSLRLAGYPADTQYFGPGTRLTVL.

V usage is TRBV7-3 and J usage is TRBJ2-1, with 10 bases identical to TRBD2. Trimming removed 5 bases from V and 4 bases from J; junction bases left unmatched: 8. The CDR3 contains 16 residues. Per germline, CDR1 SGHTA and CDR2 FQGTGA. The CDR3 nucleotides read TGTGCCAGCAGCCCTGCGTTAGCGGGGGGATACAATGAGCAGTTCTTC. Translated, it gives CASSPALAGGYNEQFF.